Listed below are T cell receptor beta chains from one sample, sequenced in a study of beta chain features in type 1 diabetes. TCRdb keeps only in-frame clones here, not all; method: immunoSEQ multiplex PCR. The profile covers roughly 380,000 clones, with around a fifth appearing a single time and approximately 0.043% taken by the ten largest. Sequencing was performed on naive CD4+ T cells from blood. The receptors originated from a woman younger than 30 in good health. Both conserved end residues are part of each CDR3. D genes are given only for firm matches. Clone size is shown for a subset of rows, as once, few, many or a class of expanded clone.

CDR3nt,CDR3aa,v_gene,abundance,d_gene,j_gene
TGTGCCAGCAGCCGAGCGGGGGTGGGAGATACGCAGTATTTT,CASSRAGVGDTQYF,TRBV11-2,NA,TRBD2,TRBJ2-3
TGCGCCAGCAGTCACTACCGGGGACAGGGGTTCACAGATACGCAGTATTTT,CASSHYRGQGFTDTQYF,TRBV23-1,few,TRBD1,TRBJ2-3
TGTGCCAGCCCCCTGTACGAGCAGTACTTC,CASPLYEQYF,TRBV27,few,NA,TRBJ2-7
TGTGCCAGTAATAAGGACAGGGGATACGAGCAGTACTTC,CASNKDRGYEQYF,TRBV19,NA,TRBD1,TRBJ2-7
TGTGCCAGCAGTAAGCTCGGGGGCTACAATGAGCAGTTCTTC,CASSKLGGYNEQFF,TRBV2,few,NA,TRBJ2-1
TGCGCCAGCAGCTTGGCGGGAGATACGCAGTATTTT,CASSLAGDTQYF,TRBV5-1,NA,NA,TRBJ2-3
TGTGCCAGCAGTGGGACAAATGAGCAGTTCTTC,CASSGTNEQFF,TRBV2,NA,NA,TRBJ2-1
TGCGCCAGCAGCTTGGCCTGGGGCAGCCTGGGAAAGACCCAGTACTTC,CASSLAWGSLGKTQYF,TRBV5-1,few,NA,TRBJ2-5
TGCAGCGTTGAAGAGTATATGAACACTGAAGCTTTCTTT,CSVEEYMNTEAFF,TRBV29-1,few,NA,TRBJ1-1
TGTGCCAGCAGCACCCGGACTAGCGGGGGGGAGCAGTACTTC,CASSTRTSGGEQYF,TRBV9,NA,TRBD2,TRBJ2-7
TGCGCCAGCAGGGAGGGCCTGAGCTCCTACAATGAGCAGTTCTTC,CASREGLSSYNEQFF,TRBV5-1,NA,NA,TRBJ2-1
TGTGCCTGGAGTGCCCGGAGGGTCCCGAACACTGAAGCTTTCTTT,CAWSARRVPNTEAFF,TRBV30,NA,NA,TRBJ1-1
TGCGCCAGCAGCGCCGCAGGAGGGGCGGGGAGGACTAATGAAAAACTGTTTTTT,CASSAAGGAGRTNEKLFF,TRBV5-1,once,NA,TRBJ1-4
TGTGCCAGCAGCCCGCCGGGACACCTCAACACCGGGGAGCTGTTTTTT,CASSPPGHLNTGELFF,TRBV9,NA,NA,TRBJ2-2
TGTGCCAGCAGCCCTCCGGGACTCTTGAACACCGGGGAGCTGTTTTTT,CASSPPGLLNTGELFF,TRBV4-2,NA,NA,TRBJ2-2
TGTGCTAGCAGCAGGACAGGGTCGGCCACTGAAGCTTTCTTT,CASSRTGSATEAFF,TRBV7-7,NA,TRBD1,TRBJ1-1